This T cell receptor (beta chain) originates from a study of cytomegalovirus exposure and HLA in healthy donors. As for the study in general: The 110 million or so unique TCR beta sequences, from about 179 million T cells, were found by an earlier analysis. Study-wide results and caveats: A later analysis reportedly found that, within productive TCRs, an Asian-associated ancestry cluster had fewer N-insertions than the mean observed across the approximately 660 donors. Specificity for CMV antigens was confirmed in vitro for a few of the CMV-associated chains.

CDR3 size: 13 residues. Losses at the gene ends were 5 bases for V and 4 bases for J; bases not matched to a gene: 3. CDR1 and CDR2 from the germline V gene are SGHTA and FQGNSA. Nominal health characterized the donors when sampled, though unrecorded immune exposures were likely. 60 Vbeta and 13 Jbeta primers were used in PCR. Clones were sequenced by immunoSEQ multiplex PCR, and TCRdb holds only the in-frame ones, with some missing. The sample holds 190,000 or so clones, under 85% seen once. As regards this clone: What it binds is unknown.

The chain employs TRBV7-2 and TRBJ2-5; 8 nucleotides agree with TRBD1. This receptor was taken from a man aged 50-59 years in good health and CMV-seronegative. The sequenced material came from PBMCs. The CDR3 here is CASSADRVETQYF. CDR3 nucleotide sequence: TGTGCCAGCAGCGCGGACAGGGTAGAGACCCAGTACTTC.